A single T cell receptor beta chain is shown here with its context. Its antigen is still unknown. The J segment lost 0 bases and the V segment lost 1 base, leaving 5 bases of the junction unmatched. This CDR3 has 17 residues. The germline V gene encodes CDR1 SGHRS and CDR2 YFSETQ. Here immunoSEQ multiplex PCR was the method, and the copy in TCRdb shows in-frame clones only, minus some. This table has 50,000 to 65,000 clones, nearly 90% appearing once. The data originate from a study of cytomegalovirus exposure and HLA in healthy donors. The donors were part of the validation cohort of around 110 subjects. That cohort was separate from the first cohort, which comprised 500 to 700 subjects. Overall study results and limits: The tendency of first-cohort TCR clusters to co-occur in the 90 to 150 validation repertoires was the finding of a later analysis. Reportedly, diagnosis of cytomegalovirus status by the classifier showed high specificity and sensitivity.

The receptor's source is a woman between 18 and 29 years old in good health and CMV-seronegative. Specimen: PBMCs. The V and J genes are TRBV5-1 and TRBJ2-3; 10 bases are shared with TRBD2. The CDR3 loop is CASSLRPSGGSTDTQYF. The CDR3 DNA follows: TGCGCCAGCAGCTTGAGACCTAGCGGGGGTAGCACAGATACGCAGTATTTT.